This T cell receptor beta chain was captured in a study of blood T cell repertoires in COVID-19. Original handling: Reference gene primer amplification yielded estimated nucleated cell counts. Produced via immunoSEQ multiplex PCR; TCRdb's table is partial and in-frame only. The V and J calls and clone size are taken from that table; D and trimming were inferred from the DNA. The repertoire holds tens of thousands of clones, with 80% to 90% as singletons. The CDR3 has 13 amino acids. Trimming pared 5 bases from V and 5 bases from J, leaving 9 bases between. Germline CDR1 SEHNR, CDR2 FQNEAQ (reference sequence).

The chain has TRBV7-9 and TRBJ1-4, with D possibly TRBD1 on 5 matching bases. The sequence was collected from a man aged 55-75 years in a cohort sampled during active COVID-19. Input material: peripheral blood. CDR3 sequence: CASSPGGNEKLFF. CDR3 DNA sequence: TGTGCCAGCAGCCCGGGGGGGAATGAAAAACTGTTTTTT.